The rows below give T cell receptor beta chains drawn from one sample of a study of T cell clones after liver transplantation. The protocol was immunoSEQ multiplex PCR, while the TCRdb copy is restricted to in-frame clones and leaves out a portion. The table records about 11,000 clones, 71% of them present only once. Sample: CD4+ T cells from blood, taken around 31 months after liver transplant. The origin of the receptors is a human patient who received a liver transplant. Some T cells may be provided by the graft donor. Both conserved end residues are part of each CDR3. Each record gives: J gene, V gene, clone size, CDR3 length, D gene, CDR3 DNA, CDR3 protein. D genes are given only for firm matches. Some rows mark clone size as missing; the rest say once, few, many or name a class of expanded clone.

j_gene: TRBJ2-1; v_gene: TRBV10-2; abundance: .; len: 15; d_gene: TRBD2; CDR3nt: TGCGCCAGCAGTGGACTAGCCAAGACCTACAATGAGCAGTTCTTC; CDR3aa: CASSGLAKTYNEQFF
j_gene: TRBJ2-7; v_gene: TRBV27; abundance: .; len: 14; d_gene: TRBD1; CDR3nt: TGTGCCAGCGGGACAGGGATGGGGTCCTACGAGCAGTACTTC; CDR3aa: CASGTGMGSYEQYF
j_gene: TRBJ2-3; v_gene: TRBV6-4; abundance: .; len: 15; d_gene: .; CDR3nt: TGTGCCAGCAGTGACTCTCGGGGCAGCACAGATACGCAGTATTTT; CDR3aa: CASSDSRGSTDTQYF
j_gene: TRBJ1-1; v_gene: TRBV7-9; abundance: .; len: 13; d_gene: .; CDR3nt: TGTGCCAGCAGCGCGACAGTGAACACTGAAGCTTTCTTT; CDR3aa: CASSATVNTEAFF
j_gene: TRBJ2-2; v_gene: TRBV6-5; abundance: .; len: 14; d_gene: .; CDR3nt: TGTGCCAGCCACCGCGGGCCCGACACCGGGGAGCTGTTTTTT; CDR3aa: CASHRGPDTGELFF
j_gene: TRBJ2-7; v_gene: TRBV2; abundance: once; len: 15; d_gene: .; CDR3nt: TGTGCCAGCAGTGTGTTACCAGCCACCTCCTACGAGCAGTACTTC; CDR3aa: CASSVLPATSYEQYF
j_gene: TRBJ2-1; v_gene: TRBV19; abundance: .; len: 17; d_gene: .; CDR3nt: TGTGCCAGTAGTATAGAGCCCCCCGGGAGCTCCTACAATGAGCAGTTCTTC; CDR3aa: CASSIEPPGSSYNEQFF
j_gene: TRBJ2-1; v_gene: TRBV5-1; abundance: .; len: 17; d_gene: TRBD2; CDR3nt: TGCGCCAGCAGCTTGGATGGGCCTAGCGGAACCTACAATGAGCAGTTCTTC; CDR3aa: CASSLDGPSGTYNEQFF
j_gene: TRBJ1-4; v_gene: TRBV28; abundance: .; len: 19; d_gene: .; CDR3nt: TGTGCCAGCAGTCCCCGTCACGGGGCCGATTACGCAACTAATGAAAAACTGTTTTTT; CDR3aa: CASSPRHGADYATNEKLFF
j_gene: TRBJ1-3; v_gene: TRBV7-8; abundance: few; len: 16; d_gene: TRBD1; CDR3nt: TGTGCCAGCAGCTCCATGGACAGGCGCTCTGGAAACACCATATATTTT; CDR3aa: CASSSMDRRSGNTIYF
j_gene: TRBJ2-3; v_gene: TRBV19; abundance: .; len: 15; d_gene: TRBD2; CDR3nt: TGTGCCAGTAGTATAGTAGCGGGCCGTGGAGATACGCAGTATTTT; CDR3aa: CASSIVAGRGDTQYF
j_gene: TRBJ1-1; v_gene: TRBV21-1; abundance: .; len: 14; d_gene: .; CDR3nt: TGTGCCAGCAACAGCGGGGGGATGAACACTGAAGCTTTCTTT; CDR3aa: CASNSGGMNTEAFF
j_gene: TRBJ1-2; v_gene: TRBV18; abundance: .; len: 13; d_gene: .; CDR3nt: TGTGCCAGCTCTTCTAGGGAAAACTATGGCTACACCTTC; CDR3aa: CASSSRENYGYTF
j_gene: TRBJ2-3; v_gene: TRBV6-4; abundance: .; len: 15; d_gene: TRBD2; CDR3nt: TGTGCCAGCAGTGAGGGGACTAGCGGGACAGATACGCAGTATTTT; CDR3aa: CASSEGTSGTDTQYF
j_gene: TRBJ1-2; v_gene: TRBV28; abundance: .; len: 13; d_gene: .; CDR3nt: TGTGCCAGCAGTTTGGCAGCCTCGTGGGGCTACACCTTC; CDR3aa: CASSLAASWGYTF
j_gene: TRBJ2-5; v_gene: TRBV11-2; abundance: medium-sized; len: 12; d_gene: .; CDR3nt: TGTGCCAGCAGCTTCCCAGGCGGGACCCAGTACTTC; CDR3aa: CASSFPGGTQYF
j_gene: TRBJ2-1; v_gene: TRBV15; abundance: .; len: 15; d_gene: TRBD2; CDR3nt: TGTGCCACCAGCAGTAGCGGGACATTTTCCAATGAGCAGTTCTTC; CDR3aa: CATSSSGTFSNEQFF
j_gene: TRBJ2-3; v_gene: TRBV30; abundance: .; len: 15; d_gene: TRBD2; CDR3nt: TGTGCCTGGAGTTCTGCGGGGGGAGGCTGGGATACGCAGTATTTT; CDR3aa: CAWSSAGGGWDTQYF
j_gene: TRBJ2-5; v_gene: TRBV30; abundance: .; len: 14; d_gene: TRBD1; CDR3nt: TGTGCCTGGAGTGCGGGACAGGGTGGAGAGACCCAGTACTTC; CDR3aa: CAWSAGQGGETQYF
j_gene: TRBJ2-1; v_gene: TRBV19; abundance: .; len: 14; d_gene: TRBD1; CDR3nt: TGTGCCAGTAGCCCGACAGGGTCCTACAATGAGCAGTTCTTC; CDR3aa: CASSPTGSYNEQFF
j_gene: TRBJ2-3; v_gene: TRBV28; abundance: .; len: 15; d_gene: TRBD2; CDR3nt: TGTGCCAGCAGTTTAGGCGGGGGACTCACAGATACGCAGTATTTT; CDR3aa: CASSLGGGLTDTQYF
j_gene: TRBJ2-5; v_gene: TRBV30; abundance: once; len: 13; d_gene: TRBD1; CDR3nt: TGTGCCTGGACGACAGGGGGCTGGGAGACCCAGTACTTC; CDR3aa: CAWTTGGWETQYF
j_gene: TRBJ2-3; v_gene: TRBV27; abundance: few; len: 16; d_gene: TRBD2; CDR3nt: TGTGCCAGCAGTTTATTTAGCGGGATTAGCACAGATACGCAGTATTTT; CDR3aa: CASSLFSGISTDTQYF
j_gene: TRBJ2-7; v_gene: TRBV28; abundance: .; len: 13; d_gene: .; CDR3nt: TGTGCCAGCAGTATACCCTACTCCTACGAGCAGTACTTC; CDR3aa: CASSIPYSYEQYF
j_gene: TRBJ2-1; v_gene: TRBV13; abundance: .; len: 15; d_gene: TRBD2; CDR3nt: TGTGCCAGCAGCTCGCCGGGACTAGCGGGATCTGAGCAGTTCTTC; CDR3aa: CASSSPGLAGSEQFF
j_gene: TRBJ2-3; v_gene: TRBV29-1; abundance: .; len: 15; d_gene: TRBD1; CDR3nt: TGCAGCGTTGATCACAGGGGCGAGTTCACAGATACGCAGTATTTT; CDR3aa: CSVDHRGEFTDTQYF
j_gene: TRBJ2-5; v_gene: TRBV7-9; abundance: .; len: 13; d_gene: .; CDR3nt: TGTGCCACCGGGGGAACGGGGTTCGAGACCCAGTACTTC; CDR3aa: CATGGTGFETQYF
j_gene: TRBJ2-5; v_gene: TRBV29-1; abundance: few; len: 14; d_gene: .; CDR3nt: TGCAGCGTTGAATTAACGAACGGCAAAGAGACCCAGTACTTC; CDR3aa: CSVELTNGKETQYF
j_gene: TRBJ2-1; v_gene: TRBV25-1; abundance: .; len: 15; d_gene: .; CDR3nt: TGTGCCAGCATGCCGCCCGGACTCAAAGACAATGAGCAGTTCTTC; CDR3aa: CASMPPGLKDNEQFF
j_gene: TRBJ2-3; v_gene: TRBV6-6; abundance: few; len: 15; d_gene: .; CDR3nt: TGTGCCAGCAGAAGCAACCCGGGGACCACAGATACGCAGTATTTT; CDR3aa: CASRSNPGTTDTQYF
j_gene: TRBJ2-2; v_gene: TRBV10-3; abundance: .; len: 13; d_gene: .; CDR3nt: TGTGCCATCATTAACCAGCTAACCGGGGAGCTGTTTTTT; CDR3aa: CAIINQLTGELFF
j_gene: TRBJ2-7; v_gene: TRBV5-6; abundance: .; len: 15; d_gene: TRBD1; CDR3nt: TGTGCCAGCAGCGGAGGGGACAGGGAATTCTACGAGCAGTACTTC; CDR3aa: CASSGGDREFYEQYF
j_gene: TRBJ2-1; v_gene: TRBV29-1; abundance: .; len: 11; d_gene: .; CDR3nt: TGCAGCGTTGGCGGGCCTGATGAGCAGTTCTTC; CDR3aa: CSVGGPDEQFF
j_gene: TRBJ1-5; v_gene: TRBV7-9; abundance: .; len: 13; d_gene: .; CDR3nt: TGTGCCAGCAGCGAGGACAGAGATCAGCCCCAGCATTTT; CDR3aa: CASSEDRDQPQHF
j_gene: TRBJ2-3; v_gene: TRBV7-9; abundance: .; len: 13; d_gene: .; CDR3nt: TGTGCCAGCAGCTTAGCATCTTCAGATACGCAGTATTTT; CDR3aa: CASSLASSDTQYF
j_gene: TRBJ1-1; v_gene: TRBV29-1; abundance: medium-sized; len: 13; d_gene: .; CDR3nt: TGCAGCGTTGTGCTAGGCATGAACACTGAAGCTTTCTTT; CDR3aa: CSVVLGMNTEAFF
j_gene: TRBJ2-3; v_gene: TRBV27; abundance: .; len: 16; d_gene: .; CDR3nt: TGTGCCAGCACCCCGGGGATCGGCCCTAGCACAGATACGCAGTATTTT; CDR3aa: CASTPGIGPSTDTQYF
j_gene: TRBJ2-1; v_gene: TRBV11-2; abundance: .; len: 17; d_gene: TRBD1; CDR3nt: TGTGCCAGCAGCCCCTGGACAGGGAGAAACTCCTACAATGAGCAGTTCTTC; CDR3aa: CASSPWTGRNSYNEQFF
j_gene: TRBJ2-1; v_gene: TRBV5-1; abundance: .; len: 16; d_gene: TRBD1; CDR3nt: TGCGCCAGCAGCCCGTCGTGGGGACAGGGGAACAATGAGCAGTTCTTC; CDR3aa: CASSPSWGQGNNEQFF
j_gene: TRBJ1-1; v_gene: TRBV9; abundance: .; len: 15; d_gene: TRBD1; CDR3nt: TGTGCCAGCAGCCCACCGCGCACAGGGGCCACTGAAGCTTTCTTT; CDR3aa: CASSPPRTGATEAFF
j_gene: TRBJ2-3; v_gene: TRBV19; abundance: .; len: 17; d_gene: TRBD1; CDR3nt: TGTGCCAGTAGTACCAATACGACAGGGCCTAGCACAGATACGCAGTATTTT; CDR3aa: CASSTNTTGPSTDTQYF
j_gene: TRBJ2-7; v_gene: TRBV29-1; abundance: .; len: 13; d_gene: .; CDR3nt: TGCAGCGTTGAAGGGACACAGGGTTACGAGCAGTACTTC; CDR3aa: CSVEGTQGYEQYF
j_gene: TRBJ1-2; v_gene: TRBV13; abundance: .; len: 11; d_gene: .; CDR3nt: TGTGCCAGCACGGCCGCGGAGGGCTACACCTTC; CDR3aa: CASTAAEGYTF
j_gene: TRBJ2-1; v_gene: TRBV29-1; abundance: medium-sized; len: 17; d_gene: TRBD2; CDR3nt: TGCAGCGTCGCCGGGACTAGCGGGGGGGAGATCTACAATGAGCAGTTCTTC; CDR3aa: CSVAGTSGGEIYNEQFF
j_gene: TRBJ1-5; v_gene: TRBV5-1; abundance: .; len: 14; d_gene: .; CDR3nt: TGCGCCAGCAGCTTGGACGATAGCAATCAGCCCCAGCATTTT; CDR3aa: CASSLDDSNQPQHF
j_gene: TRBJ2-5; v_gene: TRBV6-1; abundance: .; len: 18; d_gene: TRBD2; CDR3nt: TGTGCCAGCAGTGAAGCGTGGGCTAGCGGGAACATCCTGGAGACCCAGTACTTC; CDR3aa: CASSEAWASGNILETQYF
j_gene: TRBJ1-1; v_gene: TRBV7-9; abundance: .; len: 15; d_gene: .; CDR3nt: TGTGCCAGCAGCTTAGGACGGGGTCTGAACACTGAAGCTTTCTTT; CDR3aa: CASSLGRGLNTEAFF